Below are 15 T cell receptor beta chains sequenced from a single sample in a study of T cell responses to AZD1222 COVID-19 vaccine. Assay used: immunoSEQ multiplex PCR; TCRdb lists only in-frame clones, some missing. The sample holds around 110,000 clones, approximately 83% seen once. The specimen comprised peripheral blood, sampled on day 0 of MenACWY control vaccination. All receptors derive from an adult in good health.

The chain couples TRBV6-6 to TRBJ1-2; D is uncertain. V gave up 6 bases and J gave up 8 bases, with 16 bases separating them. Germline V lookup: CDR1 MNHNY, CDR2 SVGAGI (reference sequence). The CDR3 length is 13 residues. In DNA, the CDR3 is TGTGCCAGCAGCCCCGGGCTCACTCGGGGCTACACCTTC. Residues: CASSPGLTRGYTF.

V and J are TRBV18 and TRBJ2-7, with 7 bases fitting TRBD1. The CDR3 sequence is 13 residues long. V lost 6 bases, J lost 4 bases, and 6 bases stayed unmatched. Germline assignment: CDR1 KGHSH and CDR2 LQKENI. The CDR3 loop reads CASSQQGHYEQYF. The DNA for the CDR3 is TGTGCCAGCTCCCAACAGGGGCATTACGAGCAGTACTTC.

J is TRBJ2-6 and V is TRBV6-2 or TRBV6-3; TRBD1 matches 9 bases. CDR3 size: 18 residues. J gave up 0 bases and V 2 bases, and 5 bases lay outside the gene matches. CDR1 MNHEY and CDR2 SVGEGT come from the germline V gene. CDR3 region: CASSYELGQGSGANVLTF. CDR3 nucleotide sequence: TGTGCCAGCAGTTACGAGTTGGGACAGGGCTCTGGGGCCAACGTCCTGACTTTC.

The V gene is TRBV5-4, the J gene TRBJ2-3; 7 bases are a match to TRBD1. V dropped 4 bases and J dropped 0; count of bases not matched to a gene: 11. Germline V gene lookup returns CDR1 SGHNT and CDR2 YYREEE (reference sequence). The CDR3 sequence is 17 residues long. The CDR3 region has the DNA TGTGCCAGCAGCCTCGGGATGACAGGGCCTAGCACAGATACGCAGTATTTT. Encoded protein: CASSLGMTGPSTDTQYF.

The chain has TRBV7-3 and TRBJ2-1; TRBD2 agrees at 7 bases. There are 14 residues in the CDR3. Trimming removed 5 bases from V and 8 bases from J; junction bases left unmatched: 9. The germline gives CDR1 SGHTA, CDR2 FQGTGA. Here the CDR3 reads CASSPPGGDHEQFF. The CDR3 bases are TGTGCCAGCAGCCCCCCGGGGGGTGACCATGAGCAGTTCTTC.

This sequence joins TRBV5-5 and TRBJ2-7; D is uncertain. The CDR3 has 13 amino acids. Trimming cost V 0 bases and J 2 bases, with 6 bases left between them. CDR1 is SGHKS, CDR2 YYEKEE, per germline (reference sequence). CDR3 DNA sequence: TGTGCCAGCAGCTTGGACATCACCTACGAGCAGTACTTC. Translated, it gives CASSLDITYEQYF.

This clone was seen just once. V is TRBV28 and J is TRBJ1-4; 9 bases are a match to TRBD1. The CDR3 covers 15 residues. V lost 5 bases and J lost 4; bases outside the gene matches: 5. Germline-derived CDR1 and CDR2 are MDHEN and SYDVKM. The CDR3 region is CASSLPGQGNEKLFF. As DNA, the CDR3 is TGTGCCAGCAGTCTTCCGGGACAGGGTAATGAAAAACTGTTTTTT.

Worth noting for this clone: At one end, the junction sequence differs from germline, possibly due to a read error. The CDR3 DNA is TGTGCCAGCAGCCAAGGGGGGACAAAAGTGTTTTTT. Encoded protein: CASSQGGTKVFF. V usage is TRBV4-2 and J usage is TRBJ1-4; D is perhaps TRBD1 (6 bases). CDR3 length: 12 amino acids. Germline values: CDR1 LGHNA, CDR2 YNFKEQ.

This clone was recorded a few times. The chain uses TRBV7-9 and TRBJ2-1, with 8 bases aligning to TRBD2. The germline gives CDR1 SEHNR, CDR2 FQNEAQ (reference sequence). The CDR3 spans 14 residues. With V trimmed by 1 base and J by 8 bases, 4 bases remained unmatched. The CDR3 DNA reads TGTGCCAGCAGCTTAGGTCTAGCGGGCGATGAGCAGTTCTTC. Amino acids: CASSLGLAGDEQFF.

The CDR3 DNA reads as TGTGCCAGCAGCTCCCAGCGGGGGGCCTCCTACGAGCAGTACTTC. This translates into CASSSQRGASYEQYF. The chain carries TRBV7-6 and TRBJ2-7, with 9 bases aligning to TRBD2. The CDR3 extends over 15 amino acids. Trimming at V came to 4 bases and at J to 0 bases, leaving 4 bases not matched to a gene. Germline values: CDR1 SGHVS, CDR2 FNYEAQ. Full variable domain (remainder filled in from reference TRBV7-6 and TRBJ2-7): GAGVSQSPRYKVTKRGQDVALRCDPISGHVSLYWYRQALGQGPEFLTYFNYEAQQDKSGLPNDRFSAERPEGSISTLTIQRTEQRDSAMYRCASSSQRGASYEQYFGPGTRLTVT.

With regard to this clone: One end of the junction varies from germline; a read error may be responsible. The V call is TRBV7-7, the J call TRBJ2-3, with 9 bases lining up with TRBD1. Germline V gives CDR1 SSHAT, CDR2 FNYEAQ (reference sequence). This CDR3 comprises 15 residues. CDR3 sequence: CASSSGTGRADTQYF. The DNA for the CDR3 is TGTGCTAGCAGCTCGGGGACAGGGAGGGCAGATACGCAGTATTTT.

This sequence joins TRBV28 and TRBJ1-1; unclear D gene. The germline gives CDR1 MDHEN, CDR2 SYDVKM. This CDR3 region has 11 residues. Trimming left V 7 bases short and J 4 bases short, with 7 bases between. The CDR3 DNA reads TGTGCCAGCAAGAGTGGCACTGAAGCTTTCTTT. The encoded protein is CASKSGTEAFF.

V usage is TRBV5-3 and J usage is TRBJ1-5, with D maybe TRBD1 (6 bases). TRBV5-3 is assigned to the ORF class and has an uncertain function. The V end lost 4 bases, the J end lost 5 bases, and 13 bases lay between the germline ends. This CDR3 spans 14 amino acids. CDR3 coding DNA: TGTGCCAGAAGCCTACAGGGATGTGATCAGCCCCAGCATTTT. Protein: CARSLQGCDQPQHF.

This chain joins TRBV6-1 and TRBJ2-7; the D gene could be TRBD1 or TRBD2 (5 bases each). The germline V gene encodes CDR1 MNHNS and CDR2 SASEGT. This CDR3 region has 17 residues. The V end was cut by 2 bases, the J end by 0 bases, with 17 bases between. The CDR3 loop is CASSEFLRGTDSYEQYF. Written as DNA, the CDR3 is TGTGCCAGCAGTGAATTTTTGCGTGGGACGGACTCCTACGAGCAGTACTTC.

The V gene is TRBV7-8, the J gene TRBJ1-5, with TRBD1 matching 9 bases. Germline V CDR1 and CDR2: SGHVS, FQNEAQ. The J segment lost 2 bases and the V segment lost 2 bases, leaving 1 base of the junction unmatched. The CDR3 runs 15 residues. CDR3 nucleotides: TGTGCCAGCAGCTTAAGACAGGGGGGCAATCAGCCCCAGCATTTT. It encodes CASSLRQGGNQPQHF.